This T cell receptor (beta chain) was found in a study of cytomegalovirus exposure and HLA in healthy donors. Study results and limitations: Solely CMV serostatus was available to characterize immune exposure. It was reportedly the case that the classifier diagnosed cytomegalovirus status with high specificity and sensitivity.

As regards this clone: Its antigen is as yet unknown.

PCR used 60 Vbeta primers and 13 Jbeta primers. Assay: immunoSEQ multiplex PCR; the TCRdb copy retains only in-frame clones and omits some. Of around 150,000 clones detected, 87% appear once; the ten largest clones hold about 0.93%. V dropped 2 bases and J dropped 10; count of bases not matched to a gene: 10. The CDR3 is 16 residues long. Germline V CDR1 and CDR2: MGHRA, YSYEKL. The V gene is TRBV4-1, the J gene TRBJ2-1; 11 bases fit TRBD2. The TCR originated in a woman younger than 45 in good health and CMV-seronegative. The sequencing sample was made of PBMCs. The chain's CDR3 is CASSQPTSGASNEQFF. In DNA form, the CDR3 reads TGCGCCAGCAGCCAACCGACTAGCGGGGCCTCAAACGAGCAGTTCTTC.